This T cell receptor (beta chain) was documented in a study of response to subunit inactivated influenza vaccine (dated by TCRdb to 2017 to 2018). Looking at the study overall: Deep quantitative T cell receptor repertoire profiling was used in the study to track responses to a trivalent subunit inactivated influenza vaccine. General study outcomes and caveats: According to the authors, only a limited number of new T cells may be recruited by each seasonal influenza vaccination.

After removal of 0 bases from V and 6 bases from J, the junction retains 6 bases not matched to a gene. The CDR3 contains 15 residues, cysteine and phenylalanine counted. CDR3 DNA is the only sequence kept; it has 45 bases, read in frame from the first base. The germline V gene encodes CDR1 DFQATT and CDR2 SNEGSKA (reference sequence). Libraries were prepared through RT-PCR. The instrument was an Illumina HiSeq 2500. TCRdb handled the public reads itself, with Q25 trimming in fastp and clone calling in MiXCR, and kept productive beta chains. Rows merge per CDR3 protein into single entries with the most common DNA and genes. In this sample the table shows about 700,000 distinct CDR3 sequences, about 15% of which occur a single time. Clones ranked in the top ten supply roughly 6.4% of the sample. This clonotype appeared a few times. The specificity of this receptor is unknown. No much larger clone is present one base from it, and per-base qualities are unavailable.

This clonotype originated in a man aged 50-60 years who received an inactivated influenza vaccine. Donor details come from another sample of the same person, matched by shared clones. This specimen was PBMCs from blood, taken approximately 15 days before vaccination. This receptor chain uses TRBV20-1 and TRBJ2-1, and TRBD1 matches 9 of the central bases. The DNA sequence is TGCAGTGCTAGAGATATACAGGGGGCTTCCAATGAGCAGTTCTTC. Translated, it gives CSARDIQGASNEQFF.